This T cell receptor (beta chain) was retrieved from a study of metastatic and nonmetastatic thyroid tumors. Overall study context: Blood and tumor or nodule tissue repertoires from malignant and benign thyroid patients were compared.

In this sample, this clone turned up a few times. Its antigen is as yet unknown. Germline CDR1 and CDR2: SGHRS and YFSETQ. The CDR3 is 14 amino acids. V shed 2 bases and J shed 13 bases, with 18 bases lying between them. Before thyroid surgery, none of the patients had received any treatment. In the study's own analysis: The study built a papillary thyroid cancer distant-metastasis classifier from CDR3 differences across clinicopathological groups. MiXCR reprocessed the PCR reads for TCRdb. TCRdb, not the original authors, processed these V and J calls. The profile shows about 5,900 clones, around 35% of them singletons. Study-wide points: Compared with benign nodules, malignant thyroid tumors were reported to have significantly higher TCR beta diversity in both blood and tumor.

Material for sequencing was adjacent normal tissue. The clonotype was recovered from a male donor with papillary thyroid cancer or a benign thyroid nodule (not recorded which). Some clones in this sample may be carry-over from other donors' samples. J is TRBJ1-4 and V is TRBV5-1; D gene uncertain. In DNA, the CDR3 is TGCGCCAGCAGCTTTACCGCCCCGAATGGAAGACTGTTTTTT. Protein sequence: CASSFTAPNGRLFF.